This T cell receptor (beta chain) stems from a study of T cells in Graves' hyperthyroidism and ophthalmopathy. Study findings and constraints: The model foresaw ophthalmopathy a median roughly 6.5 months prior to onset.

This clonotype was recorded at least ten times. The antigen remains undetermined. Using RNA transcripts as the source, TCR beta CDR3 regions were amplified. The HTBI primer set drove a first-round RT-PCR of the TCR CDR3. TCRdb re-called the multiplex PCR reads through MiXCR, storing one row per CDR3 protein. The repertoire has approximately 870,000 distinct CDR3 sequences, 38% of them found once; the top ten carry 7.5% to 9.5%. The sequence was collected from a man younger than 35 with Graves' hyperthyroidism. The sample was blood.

CDR3: CASSSSRSGANVLTF. In DNA form, the CDR3 reads TGTGCCAGCAGCAGCAGTCGGTCTGGGGCCAACGTCCTGACTTTC. The chain has TRBV7-3 and TRBJ2-6; D call uncertain. The germline V gene encodes CDR1 SGHTA and CDR2 FQGTGA. Between the trimmed V and J ends, which lost 5 bases and 1 base, there was a span of 9 bases. The CDR3 covers 15 residues.